These T cell receptor beta chains were read from a single sample in a study of T cells in narcolepsy. TCRdb's table, derived via immunoSEQ multiplex PCR, lists solely in-frame clones and lacks some. The data show some 23,000 clones, approximately 83% seen once. The sequencing sample was made of CD45RA- memory CD4+ T cells from PBMCs. The receptors stem from a human donor with narcolepsy. Each CDR3 is given with its conserved first and last residue. Only some rows state a clone size, as once, few, many or a class for expanded clones.

TRBV5-1	NA	TRBJ2-1	CASSYGLAGLNEQFF
TRBV6-5	NA	TRBJ2-5	CASSLTGGKGETQYF
TRBV6-1	NA	TRBJ2-3	CASSEEGAGSVYTQYF
TRBV5-6	few	TRBJ2-7	CASSKRGPLGYEQYF
TRBV18	NA	TRBJ2-2	CASSSQAGGSGELFF
TRBV13	NA	TRBJ2-7	CASSLSRREQYF
TRBV19	NA	TRBJ1-1	CASTLRSGSNTEAFF
TRBV4-2	few	TRBJ2-3	CASSPRTSGFTDTQYF
TRBV7-9	NA	TRBJ2-3	CASSHKTDSTDTQYF
TRBV11-3	NA	TRBJ2-7	CASSRDRGTSYEQYF
TRBV7-6	few	TRBJ1-1	CASSLPAPGLMNTEAFF
TRBV7-8	NA	TRBJ1-5	CASSRGRDGNQPQHF
TRBV5-1	NA	TRBJ2-1	CASRYETSNLGEQFF
TRBV7-6	NA	TRBJ1-3	CARDHRGTSSGNTIYF
TRBV5-1	NA	TRBJ2-1	CASSPLLRGPENEQFF
TRBV19	NA	TRBJ1-2	CASSMSDSRYGYTF
TRBV12-5	NA	TRBJ1-1	CASQSGTGHWDTEAFF
TRBV11-1	NA	TRBJ1-1	CASSGNRGTEAFF
TRBV5-4	NA	TRBJ2-1	CASSVLADGNNEQFF
TRBV6-5	NA	TRBJ2-1	CASRRLGGNNEQFF
TRBV2	NA	TRBJ2-7	CASSDDMRSEQYF
TRBV6-1	NA	TRBJ2-7	CASSPRDSSYEQYF